The T cell receptor beta chain under discussion was sequenced for a study of a mutant IDH1 vaccine in newly diagnosed glioma. About the study: Onset of vaccination occurred 4-6 weeks following radiotherapy alone, or with temozolomide cycles.

Remarks on this clone: Antigen specificity is unknown.

J gave up 8 bases and V 2 bases, and 4 bases lay outside the gene matches. Germline-derived CDR1 and CDR2 are MNHEY and SVGAGI. The CDR3 loop spans 14 amino acids. Stated time point: week 11, during vaccination. What each vaccine dose contained was 300 ug of mutant IDH1 20-mer peptide, accompanied by topical imiquimod. Generated by immunoSEQ multiplex PCR, the TCRdb table keeps only in-frame clones and is missing some. The sample lists 40,000 or so clones, around 84% seen once, with over 2% in the top ten. The receptor comes from a man aged 35 to 55 with glioma. Here the sequenced sample was PBMCs, taken from a glioma patient whose treatment included an IDH1 peptide vaccine. V gene TRBV6-5 combines with J gene TRBJ2-1; TRBD1 agrees at 9 bases. CDR3 region: CASSYVTGGYEQFF. DNA for the CDR3: TGTGCCAGCAGTTACGTGACAGGGGGTTATGAGCAGTTCTTC.